This TCR beta chain was sequenced in a study of OX40 agonist ivuxolimab in advanced cancers. Study-wide background: It was ivuxolimab, an agonistic anti-OX40 (CD134) antibody, that patients were treated with. Recorded diagnoses for dose-escalation patients were hepatocellular carcinoma, melanoma, renal cell or head and neck cancer. Findings and caveats of the study: The mean number of expanded clones was higher in CD8+ T cells than in CD4+. Researchers did not establish what antigens the expanded peripheral T cells target.

A remark on this clone: Antigen specificity is unknown.

Data came from immunoSEQ multiplex PCR; TCRdb stores just in-frame clones and leaves some out. Among 30,000 to 40,000 clones, approximately 79% were seen once, and the ten largest hold 9.5% to 13%. The germline gives CDR1 ENHRY, CDR2 SYGVKD. The V gene lost 10 bases and the J gene lost 3 bases, with 16 bases spanning the gap. The CDR3 contains 14 residues. The material sequenced was CD4+ or CD8+ T cells sorted from blood, taken in a trial of the OX40 agonist ivuxolimab. The chain carries TRBV10-3 and TRBJ2-1, with D perhaps being TRBD1 or TRBD2 (5 bases each). The receptor comes from an adult with an advanced solid tumor such as melanoma, head and neck, liver or kidney cancer. The CDR3 protein is CATKSGTIYNEQFF. The CDR3 DNA reads as TGTGCCACGAAATCCGGGACCATCTACAATGAGCAGTTCTTC.